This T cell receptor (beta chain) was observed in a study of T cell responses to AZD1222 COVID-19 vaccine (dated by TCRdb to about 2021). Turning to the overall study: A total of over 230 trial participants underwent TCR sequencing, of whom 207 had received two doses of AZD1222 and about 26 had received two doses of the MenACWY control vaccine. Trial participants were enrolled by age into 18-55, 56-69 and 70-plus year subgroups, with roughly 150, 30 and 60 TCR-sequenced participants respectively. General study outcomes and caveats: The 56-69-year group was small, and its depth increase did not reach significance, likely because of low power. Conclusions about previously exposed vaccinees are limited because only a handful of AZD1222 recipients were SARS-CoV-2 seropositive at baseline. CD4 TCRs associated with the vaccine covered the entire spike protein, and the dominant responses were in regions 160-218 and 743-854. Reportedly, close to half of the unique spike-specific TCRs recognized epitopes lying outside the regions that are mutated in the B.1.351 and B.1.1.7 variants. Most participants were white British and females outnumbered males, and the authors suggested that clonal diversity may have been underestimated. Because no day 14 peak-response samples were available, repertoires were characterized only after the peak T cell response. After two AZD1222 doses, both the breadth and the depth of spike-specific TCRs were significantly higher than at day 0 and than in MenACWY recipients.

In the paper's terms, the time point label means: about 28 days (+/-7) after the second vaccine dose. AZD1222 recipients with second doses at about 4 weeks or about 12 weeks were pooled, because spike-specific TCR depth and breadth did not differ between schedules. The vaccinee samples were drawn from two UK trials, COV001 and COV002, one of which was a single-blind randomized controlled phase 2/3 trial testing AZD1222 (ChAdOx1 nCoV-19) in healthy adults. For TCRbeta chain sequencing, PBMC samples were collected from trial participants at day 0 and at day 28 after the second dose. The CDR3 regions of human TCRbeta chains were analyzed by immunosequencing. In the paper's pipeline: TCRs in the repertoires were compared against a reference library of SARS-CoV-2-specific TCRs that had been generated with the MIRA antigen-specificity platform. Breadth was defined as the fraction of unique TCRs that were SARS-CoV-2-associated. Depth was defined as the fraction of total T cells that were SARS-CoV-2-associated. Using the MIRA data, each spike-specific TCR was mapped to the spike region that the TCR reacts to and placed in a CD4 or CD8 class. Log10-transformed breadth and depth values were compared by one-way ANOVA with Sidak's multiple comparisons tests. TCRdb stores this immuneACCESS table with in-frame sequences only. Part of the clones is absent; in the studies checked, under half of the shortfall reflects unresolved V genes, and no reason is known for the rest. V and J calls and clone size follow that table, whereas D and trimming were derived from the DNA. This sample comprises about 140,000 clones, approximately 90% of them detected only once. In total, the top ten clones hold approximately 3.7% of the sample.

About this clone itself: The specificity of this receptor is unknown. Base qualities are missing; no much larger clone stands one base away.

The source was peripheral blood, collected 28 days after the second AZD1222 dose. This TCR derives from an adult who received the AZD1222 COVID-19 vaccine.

Read as DNA, the sequence is TGTGCCAGCAGCGGGGGGGCTGGAAACACCATATATTTT. Its translation is CASSGGAGNTIYF. This chain is built from TRBV9 and TRBJ1-3; TRBD1 is perhaps the D gene, given 5 matching bases. The CDR3 sequence holds 13 residues, the cysteine and phenylalanine included. The DNA shown is the 39-base CDR3, in frame from base 1. V drops 3 bases and J drops 2 bases, leaving 6 bases in between. The germline V gene sets CDR1 to SGDLS and CDR2 to YYNGEE.